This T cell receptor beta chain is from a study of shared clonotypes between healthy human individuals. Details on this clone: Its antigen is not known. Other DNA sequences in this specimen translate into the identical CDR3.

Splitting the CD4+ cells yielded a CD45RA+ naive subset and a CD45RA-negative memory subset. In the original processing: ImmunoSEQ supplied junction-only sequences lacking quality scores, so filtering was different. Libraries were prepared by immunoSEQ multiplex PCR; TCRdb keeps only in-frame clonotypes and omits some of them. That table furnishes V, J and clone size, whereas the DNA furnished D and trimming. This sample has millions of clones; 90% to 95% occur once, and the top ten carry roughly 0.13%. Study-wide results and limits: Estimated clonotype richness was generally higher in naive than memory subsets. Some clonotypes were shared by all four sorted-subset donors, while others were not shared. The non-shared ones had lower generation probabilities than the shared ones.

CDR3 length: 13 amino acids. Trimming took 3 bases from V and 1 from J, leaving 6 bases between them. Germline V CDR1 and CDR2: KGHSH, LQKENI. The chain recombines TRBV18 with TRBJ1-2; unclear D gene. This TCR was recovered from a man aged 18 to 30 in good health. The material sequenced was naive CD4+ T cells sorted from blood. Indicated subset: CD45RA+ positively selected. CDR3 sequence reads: CASSPGSNYGYTF. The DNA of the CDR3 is TGTGCCAGCTCACCGGGCAGTAACTATGGCTACACCTTC.